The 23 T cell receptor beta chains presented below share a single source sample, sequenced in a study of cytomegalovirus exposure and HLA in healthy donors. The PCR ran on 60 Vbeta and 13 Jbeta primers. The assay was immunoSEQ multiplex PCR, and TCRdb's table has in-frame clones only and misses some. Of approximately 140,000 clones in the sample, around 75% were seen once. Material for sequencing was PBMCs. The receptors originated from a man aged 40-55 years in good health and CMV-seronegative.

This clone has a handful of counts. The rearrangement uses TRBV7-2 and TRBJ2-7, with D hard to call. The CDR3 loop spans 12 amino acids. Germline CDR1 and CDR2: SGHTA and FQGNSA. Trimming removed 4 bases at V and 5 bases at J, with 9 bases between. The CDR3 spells CASSSTSHEQYF. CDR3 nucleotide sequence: TGTGCCAGCAGCTCCACTTCACACGAGCAGTACTTC.

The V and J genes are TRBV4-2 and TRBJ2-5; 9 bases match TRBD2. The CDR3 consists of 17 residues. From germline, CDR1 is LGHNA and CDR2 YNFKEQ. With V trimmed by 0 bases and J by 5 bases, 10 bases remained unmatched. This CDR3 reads CASSQDISGRRGETQYF. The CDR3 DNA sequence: TGTGCCAGCAGCCAAGATATTAGCGGGAGAAGAGGGGAGACCCAGTACTTC.

The CDR3 DNA is TGTGCCAGCTCACCCGGGTACCAAGAGACCCAGTACTTC. Amino acids: CASSPGYQETQYF. The chain employs TRBV18 and TRBJ2-5; D gene ambiguous. This CDR3 is built from 13 residues. The germline CDR1 and CDR2 sequences are KGHSH and LQKENI. With 3 bases removed from V and 0 bases from J, the gap between germline ends came to 5 bases.

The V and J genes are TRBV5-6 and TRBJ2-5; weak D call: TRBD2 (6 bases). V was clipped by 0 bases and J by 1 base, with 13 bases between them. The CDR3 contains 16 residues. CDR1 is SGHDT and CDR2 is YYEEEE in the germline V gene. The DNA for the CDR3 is TGTGCCAGCAGCTTGGGACTAGGGCGGGGCCAAGAGACCCAGTACTTC. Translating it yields CASSLGLGRGQETQYF.

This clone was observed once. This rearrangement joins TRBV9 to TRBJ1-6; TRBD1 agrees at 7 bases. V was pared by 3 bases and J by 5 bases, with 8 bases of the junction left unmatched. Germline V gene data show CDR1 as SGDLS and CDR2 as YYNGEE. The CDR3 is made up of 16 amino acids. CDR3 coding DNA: TGTGCCAGCAGCGCCCCGGGACAGAGTAATAATTCACCCCTCCACTTT. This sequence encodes CASSAPGQSNNSPLHF. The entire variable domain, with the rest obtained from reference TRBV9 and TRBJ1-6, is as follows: DSGVTQTPKHLITATGQRVTLRCSPRSGDLSVYWYQQSLDQGLQFLIQYYNGEERAKGNILERFSAQQFPDLHSELNLSSLELGDSALYFCASSAPGQSNNSPLHFGNGTRLTVT.

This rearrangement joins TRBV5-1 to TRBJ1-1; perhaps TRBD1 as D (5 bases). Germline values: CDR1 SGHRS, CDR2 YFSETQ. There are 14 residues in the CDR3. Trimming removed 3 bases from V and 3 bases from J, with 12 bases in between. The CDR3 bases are TGCGCCAGCAGCTATCAGGGATTGGACACTGAAGCTTTCTTT. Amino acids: CASSYQGLDTEAFF.

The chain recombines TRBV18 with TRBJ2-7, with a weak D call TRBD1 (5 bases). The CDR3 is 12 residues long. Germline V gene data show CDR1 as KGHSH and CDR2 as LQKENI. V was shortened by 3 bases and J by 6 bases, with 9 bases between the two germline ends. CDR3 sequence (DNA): TGTGCCAGCTCACCCCAGGGTGGCGAGCAGTACTTC. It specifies CASSPQGGEQYF.

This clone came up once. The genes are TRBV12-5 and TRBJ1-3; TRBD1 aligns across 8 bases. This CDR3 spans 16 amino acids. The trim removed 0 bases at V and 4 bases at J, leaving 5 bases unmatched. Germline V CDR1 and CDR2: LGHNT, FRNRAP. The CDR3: CASGLVLGQAGNTIYF. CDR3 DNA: TGTGCTAGTGGTTTGGTCCTGGGACAGGCGGGAAACACCATATATTTT. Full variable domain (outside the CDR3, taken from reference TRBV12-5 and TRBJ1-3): DARVTQTPRHKVTEMGQEVTMRCQPILGHNTVFWYRQTMMQGLELLAYFRNRAPLDDSGMPKDRFSAEMPDATLATLKIQPSEPRDSAVYFCASGLVLGQAGNTIYFGEGSWLTVV.

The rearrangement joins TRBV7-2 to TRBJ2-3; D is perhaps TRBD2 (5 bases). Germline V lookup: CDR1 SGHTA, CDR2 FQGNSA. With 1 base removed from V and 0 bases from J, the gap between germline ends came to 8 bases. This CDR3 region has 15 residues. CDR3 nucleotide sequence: TGTGCCAGCAGCTTAGGGACTGCGAGCACAGATACGCAGTATTTT. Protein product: CASSLGTASTDTQYF.

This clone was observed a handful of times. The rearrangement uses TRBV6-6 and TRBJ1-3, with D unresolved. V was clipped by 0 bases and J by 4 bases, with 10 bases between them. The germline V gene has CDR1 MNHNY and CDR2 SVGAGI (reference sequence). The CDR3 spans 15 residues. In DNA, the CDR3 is TGTGCCAGCAGTTACTCGAGGCGTCAGGGAAACACCATATATTTT. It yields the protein CASSYSRRQGNTIYF.

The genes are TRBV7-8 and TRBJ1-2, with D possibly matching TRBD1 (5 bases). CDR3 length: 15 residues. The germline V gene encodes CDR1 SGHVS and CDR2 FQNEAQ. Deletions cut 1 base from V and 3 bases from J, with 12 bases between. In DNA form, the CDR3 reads TGTGCCAGCAGCTTAGAGGCGACAGACGACTATGGCTACACCTTC. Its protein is CASSLEATDDYGYTF.

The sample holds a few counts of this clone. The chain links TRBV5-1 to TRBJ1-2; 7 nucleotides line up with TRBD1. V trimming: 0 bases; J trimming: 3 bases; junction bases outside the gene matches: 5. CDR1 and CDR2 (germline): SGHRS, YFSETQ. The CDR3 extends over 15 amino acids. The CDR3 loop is CASSLGAGGDYGYTF. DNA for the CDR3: TGCGCCAGCAGCTTGGGAGCAGGGGGAGACTATGGCTACACCTTC.

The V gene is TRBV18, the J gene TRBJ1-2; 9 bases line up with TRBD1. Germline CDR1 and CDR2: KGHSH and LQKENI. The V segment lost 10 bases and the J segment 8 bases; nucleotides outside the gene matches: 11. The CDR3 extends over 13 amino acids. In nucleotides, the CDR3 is TGTGCCACAACGCCACAGGGGGCTGGCGGCTACACCTTC. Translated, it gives CATTPQGAGGYTF.

The CDR3 bases are TGTGCCAGCAGCTATAGCCAGGGGAATTCACCCCTCCACTTT. It specifies CASSYSQGNSPLHF. This rearrangement joins TRBV7-3 to TRBJ1-6; a possible D gene is TRBD1 (6 bases). This CDR3 region has 14 residues. The ends were cut back, 4 bases at V and 7 bases at J, with 11 bases in the middle. From germline, CDR1 is SGHTA and CDR2 FQGTGA.

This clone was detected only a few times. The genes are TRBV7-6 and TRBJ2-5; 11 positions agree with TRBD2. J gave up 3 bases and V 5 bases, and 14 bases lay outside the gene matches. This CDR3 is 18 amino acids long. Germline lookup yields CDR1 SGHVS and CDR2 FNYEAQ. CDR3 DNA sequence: TGTGCCAGCAGCCCCGCCGGGACTAGCGGCCTCTTTGAAGAGACCCAGTACTTC. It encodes CASSPAGTSGLFEETQYF. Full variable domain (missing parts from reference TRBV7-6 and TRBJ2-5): GAGVSQSPRYKVTKRGQDVALRCDPISGHVSLYWYRQALGQGPEFLTYFNYEAQQDKSGLPNDRFSAERPEGSISTLTIQRTEQRDSAMYRCASSPAGTSGLFEETQYFGPGTRLLVL.

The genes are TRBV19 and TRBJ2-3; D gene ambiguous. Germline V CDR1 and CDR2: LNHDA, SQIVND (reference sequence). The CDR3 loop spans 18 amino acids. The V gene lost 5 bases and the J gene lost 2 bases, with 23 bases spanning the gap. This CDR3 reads CASSVLPVAQAITDTQYF. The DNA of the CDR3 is TGTGCCAGTAGTGTCCTCCCGGTGGCCCAGGCGATCACAGATACGCAGTATTTT. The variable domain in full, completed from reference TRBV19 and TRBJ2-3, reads DGGITQSPKYLFRKEGQNVTLSCEQNLNHDAMYWYRQDPGQGLRLIYYSQIVNDFQKGDIAEGYSVSREKKESFPLTVTSAQKNPTAFYLCASSVLPVAQAITDTQYFGPGTRLTVL.

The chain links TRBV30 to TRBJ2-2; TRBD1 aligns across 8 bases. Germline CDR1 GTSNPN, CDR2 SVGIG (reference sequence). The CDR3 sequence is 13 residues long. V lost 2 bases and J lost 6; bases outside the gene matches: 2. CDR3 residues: CAWSIQGAGELFF. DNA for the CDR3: TGTGCCTGGAGTATACAGGGGGCCGGGGAGCTGTTTTTT.

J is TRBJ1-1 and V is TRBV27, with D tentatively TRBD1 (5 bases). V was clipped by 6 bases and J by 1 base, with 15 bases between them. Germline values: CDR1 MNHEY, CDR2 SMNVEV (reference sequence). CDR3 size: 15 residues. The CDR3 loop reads CASSSGWGGNTEAFF. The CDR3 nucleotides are TGTGCCAGCAGCAGTGGGTGGGGGGGGAACACTGAAGCTTTCTTT.

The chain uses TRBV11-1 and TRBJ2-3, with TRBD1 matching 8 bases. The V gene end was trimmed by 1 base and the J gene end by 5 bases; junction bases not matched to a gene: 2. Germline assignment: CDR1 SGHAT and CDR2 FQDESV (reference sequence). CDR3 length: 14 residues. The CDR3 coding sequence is TGTGCCAGCAGCTTAGGGACAGGGCGAGATACGCAGTATTTT. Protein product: CASSLGTGRDTQYF.

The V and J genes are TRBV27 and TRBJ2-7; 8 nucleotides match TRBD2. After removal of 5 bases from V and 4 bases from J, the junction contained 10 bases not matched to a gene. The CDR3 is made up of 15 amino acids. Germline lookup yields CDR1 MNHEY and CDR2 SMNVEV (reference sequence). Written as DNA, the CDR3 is TGTGCCAGCAGTCCCCGGGGGGGGCGGATATACGAGCAGTACTTC. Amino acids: CASSPRGGRIYEQYF.

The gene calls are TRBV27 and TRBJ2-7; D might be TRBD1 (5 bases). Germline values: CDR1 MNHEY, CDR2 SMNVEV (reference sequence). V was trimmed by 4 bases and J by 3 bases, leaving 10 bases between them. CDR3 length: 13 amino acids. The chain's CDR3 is CASSSGAGYEQYF. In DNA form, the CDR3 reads TGTGCCAGCAGTTCTGGGGCAGGCTACGAGCAGTACTTC.

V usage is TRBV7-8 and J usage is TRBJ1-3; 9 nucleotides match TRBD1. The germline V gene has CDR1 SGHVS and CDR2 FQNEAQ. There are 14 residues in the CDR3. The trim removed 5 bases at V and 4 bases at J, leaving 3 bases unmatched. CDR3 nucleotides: TGTGCCAGCAGCCGGACAGGGGACGGAAACACCATATATTTT. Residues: CASSRTGDGNTIYF.

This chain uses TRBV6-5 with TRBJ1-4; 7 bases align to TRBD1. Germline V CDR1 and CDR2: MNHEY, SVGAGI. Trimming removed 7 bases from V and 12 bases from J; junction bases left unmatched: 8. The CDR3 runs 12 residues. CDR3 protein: CASMRNQGELFF. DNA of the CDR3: TGTGCCAGCATGAGGAATCAGGGGGAACTGTTTTTT.